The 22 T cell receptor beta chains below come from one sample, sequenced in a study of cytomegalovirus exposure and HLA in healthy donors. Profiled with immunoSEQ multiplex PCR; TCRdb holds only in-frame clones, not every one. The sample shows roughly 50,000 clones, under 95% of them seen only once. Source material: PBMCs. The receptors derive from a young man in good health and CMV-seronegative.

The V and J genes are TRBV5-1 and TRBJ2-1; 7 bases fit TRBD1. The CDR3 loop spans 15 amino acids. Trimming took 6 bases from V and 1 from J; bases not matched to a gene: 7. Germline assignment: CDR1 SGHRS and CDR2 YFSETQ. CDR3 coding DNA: TGCGCCAGCATGGGCGGACAGGTGTCCTACAATGAGCAGTTCTTC. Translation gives CASMGGQVSYNEQFF.

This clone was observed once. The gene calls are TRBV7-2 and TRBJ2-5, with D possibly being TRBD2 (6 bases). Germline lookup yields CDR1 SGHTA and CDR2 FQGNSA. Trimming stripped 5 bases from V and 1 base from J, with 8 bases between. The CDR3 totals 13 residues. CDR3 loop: CASSRDFQETQYF. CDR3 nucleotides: TGTGCCAGCAGCAGGGACTTCCAAGAGACCCAGTACTTC.

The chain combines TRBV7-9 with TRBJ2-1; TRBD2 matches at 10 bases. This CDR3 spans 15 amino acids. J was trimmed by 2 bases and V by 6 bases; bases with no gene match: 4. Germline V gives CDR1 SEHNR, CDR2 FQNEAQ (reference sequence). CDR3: CASSPTSGAYNEQFF. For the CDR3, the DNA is TGTGCCAGCAGTCCTACTAGCGGGGCCTACAATGAGCAGTTCTTC.

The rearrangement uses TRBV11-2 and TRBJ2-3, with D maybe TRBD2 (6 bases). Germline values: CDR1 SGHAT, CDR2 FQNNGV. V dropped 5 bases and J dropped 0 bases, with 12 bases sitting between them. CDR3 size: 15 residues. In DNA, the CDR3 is TGTGCCAGCAGCACCCCCGGGACTAGCACAGATACGCAGTATTTT. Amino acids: CASSTPGTSTDTQYF. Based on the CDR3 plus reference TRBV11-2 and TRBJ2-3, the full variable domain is EAGVAQSPRYKIIEKRQSVAFWCNPISGHATLYWYQQILGQGPKLLIQFQNNGVVDDSQLPKDRFSAERLKGVDSTLKIQPAKLEDSAVYLCASSTPGTSTDTQYFGPGTRLTVL.

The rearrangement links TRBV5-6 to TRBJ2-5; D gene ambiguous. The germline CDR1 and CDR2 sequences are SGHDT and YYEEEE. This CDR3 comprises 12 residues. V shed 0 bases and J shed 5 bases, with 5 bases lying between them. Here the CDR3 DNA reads TGTGCCAGCAGCTTGGCGAGGGAGACCCAGTACTTC. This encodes CASSLARETQYF.

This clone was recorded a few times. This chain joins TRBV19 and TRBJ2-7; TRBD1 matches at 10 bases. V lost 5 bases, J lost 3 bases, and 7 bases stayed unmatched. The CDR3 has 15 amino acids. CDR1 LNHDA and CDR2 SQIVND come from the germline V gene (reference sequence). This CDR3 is CASSGGTGDGYEQYF. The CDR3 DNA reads TGTGCCAGTAGTGGGGGGACAGGGGATGGCTACGAGCAGTACTTC.

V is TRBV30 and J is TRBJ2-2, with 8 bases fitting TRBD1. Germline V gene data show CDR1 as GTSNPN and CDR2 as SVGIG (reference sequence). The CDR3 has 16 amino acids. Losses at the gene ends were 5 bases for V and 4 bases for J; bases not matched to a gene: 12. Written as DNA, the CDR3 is TGTGCCTGGCGGACAGGGCGCCTATTGGGCACCGGGGAGCTGTTTTTT. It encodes CAWRTGRLLGTGELFF.

The CDR3 DNA reads as TGTGCCAGCACCCCGAGCGGGAGCTCCTACAATGAGCAGTTCTTC. Protein product: CASTPSGSSYNEQFF. The gene calls are TRBV5-4 and TRBJ2-1; 8 bases fit TRBD2. The V and J ends lost 6 bases and 0 bases, in that order; junction bases with no gene match: 5. Germline values: CDR1 SGHNT, CDR2 YYREEE (reference sequence). This CDR3 is 15 amino acids long.

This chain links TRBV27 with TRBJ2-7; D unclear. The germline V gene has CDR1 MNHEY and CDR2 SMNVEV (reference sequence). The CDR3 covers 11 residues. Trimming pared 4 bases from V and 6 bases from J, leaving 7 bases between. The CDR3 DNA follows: TGTGCCAGCAGTTACCTAGGCGAGCAGTACTTC. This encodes CASSYLGEQYF.

The CDR3 DNA sequence: TGTGCCAGCAGCCCCTTCCTTTTCACGACGGGGGAAAAACTGTTTTTT. It translates to CASSPFLFTTGEKLFF. This chain links TRBV28 with TRBJ1-4, with D unresolved. V gave up 6 bases and J gave up 8 bases, with 22 bases separating them. Germline CDR1 reads MDHEN; CDR2 reads SYDVKM. The CDR3 consists of 16 residues.

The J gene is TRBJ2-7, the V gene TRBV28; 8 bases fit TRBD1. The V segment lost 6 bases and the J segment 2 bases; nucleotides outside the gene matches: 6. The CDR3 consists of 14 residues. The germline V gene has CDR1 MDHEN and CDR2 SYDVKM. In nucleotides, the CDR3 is TGTGCCAGCAGGCCTGGACAGGGCGCCTACGAGCAGTACTTC. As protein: CASRPGQGAYEQYF.

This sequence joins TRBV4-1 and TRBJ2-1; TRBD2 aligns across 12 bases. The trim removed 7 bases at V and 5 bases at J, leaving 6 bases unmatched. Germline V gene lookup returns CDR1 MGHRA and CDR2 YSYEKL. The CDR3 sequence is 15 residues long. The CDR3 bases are TGCGCCAGCACAAGGACTAGCGGGGACCACAATGAGCAGTTCTTC. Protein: CASTRTSGDHNEQFF.

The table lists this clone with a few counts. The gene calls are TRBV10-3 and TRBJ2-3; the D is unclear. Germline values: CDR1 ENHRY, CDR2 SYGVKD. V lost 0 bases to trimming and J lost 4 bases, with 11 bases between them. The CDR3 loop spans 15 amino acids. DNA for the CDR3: TGTGCCATCAGTGAGTCGATCCAGGCCCCAGATACGCAGTATTTT. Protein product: CAISESIQAPDTQYF.

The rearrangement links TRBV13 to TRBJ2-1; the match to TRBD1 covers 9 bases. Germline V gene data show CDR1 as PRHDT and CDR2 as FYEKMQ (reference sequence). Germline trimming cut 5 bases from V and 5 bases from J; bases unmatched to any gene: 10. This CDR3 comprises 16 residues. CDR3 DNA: TGTGCCAGCAGCAATCCACAGGGGGCGCCGGACAATGAGCAGTTCTTC. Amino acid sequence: CASSNPQGAPDNEQFF. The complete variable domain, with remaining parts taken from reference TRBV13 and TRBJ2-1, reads AAGVIQSPRHLIKEKRETATLKCYPIPRHDTVYWYQQGPGQDPQFLISFYEKMQSDKGSIPDRFSAQQFSDYHSELNMSSLELGDSALYFCASSNPQGAPDNEQFFGPGTRLTVL.

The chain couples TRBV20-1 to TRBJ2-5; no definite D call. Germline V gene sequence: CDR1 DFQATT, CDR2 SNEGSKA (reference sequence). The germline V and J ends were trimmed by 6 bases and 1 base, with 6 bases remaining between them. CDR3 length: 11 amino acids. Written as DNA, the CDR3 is TGCAGTGCCGTATTCCAAGAGACCCAGTACTTC. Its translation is CSAVFQETQYF.

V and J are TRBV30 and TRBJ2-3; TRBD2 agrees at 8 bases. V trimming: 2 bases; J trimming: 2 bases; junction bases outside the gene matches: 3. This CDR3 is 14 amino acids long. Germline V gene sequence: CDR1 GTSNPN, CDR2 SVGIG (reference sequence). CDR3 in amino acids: CAWSRLATTDTQYF. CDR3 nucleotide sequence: TGTGCCTGGAGTCGACTAGCGACCACAGATACGCAGTATTTT.

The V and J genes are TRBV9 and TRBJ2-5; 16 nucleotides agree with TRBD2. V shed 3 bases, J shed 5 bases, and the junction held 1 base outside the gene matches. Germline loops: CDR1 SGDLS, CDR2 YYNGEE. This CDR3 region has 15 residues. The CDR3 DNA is TGTGCCAGCAGCGCGGGACTAGCGGGAGGGGAGACCCAGTACTTC. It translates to CASSAGLAGGETQYF.

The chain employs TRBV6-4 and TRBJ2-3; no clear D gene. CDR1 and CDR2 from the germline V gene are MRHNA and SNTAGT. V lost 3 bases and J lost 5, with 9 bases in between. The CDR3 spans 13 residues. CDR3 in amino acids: CASSETWRDTQYF. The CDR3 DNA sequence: TGTGCCAGCAGTGAAACCTGGAGAGATACGCAGTATTTT.

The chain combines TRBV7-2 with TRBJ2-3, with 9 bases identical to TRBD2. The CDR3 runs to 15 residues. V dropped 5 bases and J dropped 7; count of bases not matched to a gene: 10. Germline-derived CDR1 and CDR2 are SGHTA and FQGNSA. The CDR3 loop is CASSRTSELAHTQYF. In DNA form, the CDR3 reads TGTGCCAGCAGCCGGACTAGCGAGCTTGCGCATACGCAGTATTTT.

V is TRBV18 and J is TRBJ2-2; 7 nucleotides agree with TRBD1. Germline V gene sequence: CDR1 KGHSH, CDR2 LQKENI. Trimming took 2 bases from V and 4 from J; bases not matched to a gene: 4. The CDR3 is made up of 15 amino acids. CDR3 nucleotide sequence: TGTGCCAGCTCACCAACGACAGGGCTCACCGGGGAGCTGTTTTTT. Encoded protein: CASSPTTGLTGELFF.

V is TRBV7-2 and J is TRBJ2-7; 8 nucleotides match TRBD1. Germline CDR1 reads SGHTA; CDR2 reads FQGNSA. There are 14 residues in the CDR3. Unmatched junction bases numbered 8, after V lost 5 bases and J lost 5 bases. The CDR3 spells CASSLGQGINEQYF. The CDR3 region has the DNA TGTGCCAGCAGCCTCGGACAGGGCATAAACGAGCAGTACTTC.

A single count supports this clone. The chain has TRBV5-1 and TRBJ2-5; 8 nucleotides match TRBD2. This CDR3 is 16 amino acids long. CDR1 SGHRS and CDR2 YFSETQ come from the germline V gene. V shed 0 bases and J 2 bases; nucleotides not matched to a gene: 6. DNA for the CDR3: TGCGCCAGCAGCTTGGTGCCAGCGGGAGTACAAGAGACCCAGTACTTC. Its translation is CASSLVPAGVQETQYF.